This T cell receptor (beta chain) was profiled in a study of Ad26.COV2.S vaccination and SARS-CoV-2 variants. General observations from the study: Total T cell responses were possibly underestimated by TCR breadth and depth analyses. Higher spike-specific TCR breadth was found in vaccine recipients than in placebo recipients. Substantial post-vaccination breadth of spike-specific CD8+ and CD4+ T cell responses was reported.

Method: immunoSEQ multiplex PCR; TCRdb's copy keeps in-frame clones and lacks some. The sample has some 39,000 clones, roughly 83% seen once. This CDR3 is built from 14 residues. Germline CDR1 is SGHAT and CDR2 is FQNNGV. The V gene end was trimmed by 2 bases and the J gene end by 8 bases; junction bases not matched to a gene: 5. This clone has only a few counts. As yet, its antigen is unknown. The genes are TRBV11-2 and TRBJ1-4; 7 bases match TRBD1. The clonotype was recovered from a human donor who had recovered from COVID-19. The sample consisted of peripheral blood, taken after recovery from COVID-19. The CDR3 bases are TGTGCCAGCAGCTTATCACAGGGGCCCGAAAAACTGTTTTTT. Translating it yields CASSLSQGPEKLFF.